Shown below are 11 T cell receptor beta chains from a single sample sequenced in a study of molecular identifiers for immune sequencing clone quantification. TCRdb re-called the PCR reads with MiXCR, one entry per CDR3 protein. In the table there are about half a million distinct CDR3 sequences, roughly 25% of which are singletons. The specimen sequenced was naive CD8+ T cells from blood, with Jurkat cell RNA spiked in. Subset defined: FACS-sorted CD8+CD4-CCR7+CD45RA+ naive T cells. The receptors originated from a human donor in good health. Some libraries in this study had Jurkat cell RNA spiked in.

About this clonotype: Since a much larger clone is just one base distant, this may be a read error. J is TRBJ2-7 and V is TRBV5-3; TRBD1 is a possible D gene (6 bases). TRBV5-3 is placed among ORFs of uncertain function. The CDR3 is made up of 13 amino acids. Here the CDR3 reads CASSFGGPDEQYF. The CDR3 coding sequence is TGTGCCAGCAGCTTTGGGGGCCCCGACGAGCAGTACTTC.

A word on this clonotype: A much larger clone sits a single nucleotide away, making a read error possible. The rearrangement links TRBV4-3 to TRBJ1-3, with D possibly being TRBD1 (5 bases). CDR1 and CDR2 from the germline V gene are LGHNA and YSLEER. CDR3 length equals 15 residues. V lost 2 bases, J lost 2 bases, and 10 bases lay in between. CDR3 bases: TGCGCCAGCAGCCAAACATGGACAACTGGAAACACCATATATTTT. Translation gives CASSQTWTTGNTIYF.

There are a few counts of this clonotype. V usage is TRBV12-2 and J usage is TRBJ1-1. TRBV12-2 is a known pseudogene. The CDR3 spans 16 residues. Here the CDR3 DNA reads TGTGCAAGTCGCTTAGCGCGTACGAGGAAGAACACTGAAGCTTTCTTT. This encodes CASRLARTRKNTEAFF.

This clonotype has more than one count but fewer than ten. CDR3 sequence reads: CASSSQGGGPTEAFF. The CDR3 bases are TGTGCCAGCAGCTCGCAGGGTGGGGGCCCGACTGAAGCTTTCTTT. The chain combines TRBV5-6 with TRBJ1-1; D is possibly TRBD1 (6 bases). Trimming pared 3 bases from V and 5 bases from J, leaving 17 bases between. The CDR3 consists of 15 residues. The germline gives CDR1 SGHDT, CDR2 YYEEEE. The full variable domain, its missing parts supplied by reference TRBV5-6 and TRBJ1-1, is DAGVTQSPTHLIKTRGQQVTLRCSPKSGHDTVSWYQQALGQGPQFIFQYYEEEERQRGNFPDRFSGHQFPNYSSELNVNALLLGDSALYLCASSSQGGGPTEAFFGQGTRLTVV.

This rearrangement joins TRBV27 to TRBJ2-1; TRBD2 agrees at 10 bases. This CDR3 spans 16 amino acids. CDR1 MNHEY and CDR2 SMNVEV come from the germline V gene (reference sequence). Trimming removed 4 bases from V and 4 bases from J; junction bases left unmatched: 7. CDR3 sequence (DNA): TGTGCCAGCAGTTCATTAGCGGGAGGCACGTACAATGAGCAGTTCTTC. Protein sequence: CASSSLAGGTYNEQFF.

This clonotype was seen ten or more times. The chain links TRBV29-1 to TRBJ1-1; D remains unclear. The CDR3 spans 12 residues. Trimming stripped 2 bases from V and 2 bases from J, with 6 bases between. Germline values: CDR1 SQVTM, CDR2 ANQGSEA. The CDR3 DNA is TGCAGCGTTGAATTTCCTAACACTGAAGCTTTCTTT. This sequence encodes CSVEFPNTEAFF.

This clonotype was observed a few times. The V call is TRBV6-1, the J call TRBJ1-5; D ambiguous. V was cut by 2 bases and J by 1 base, with 9 bases left in between. This CDR3 comprises 15 residues. Germline loops: CDR1 MNHNS, CDR2 SASEGT. The chain's CDR3 is CASSEWTESNQPQHF. As DNA, the CDR3 is TGTGCCAGCAGTGAATGGACGGAAAGCAATCAGCCCCAGCATTTT.

Ten or more counts support this clonotype. The chain carries TRBV13 and TRBJ2-3; 7 nucleotides agree with TRBD1. Germline V gives CDR1 PRHDT, CDR2 FYEKMQ (reference sequence). CDR3 length: 15 amino acids. After removal of 5 bases from V and 0 bases from J, the junction contained 5 bases not matched to a gene. CDR3 in amino acids: CASSPEGQSTDTQYF. In nucleotides, the CDR3 is TGTGCCAGCAGCCCTGAGGGACAGAGCACAGATACGCAGTATTTT.

Notes on this clonotype: This may come from a read error, since a much larger clone is one base off. The chain has TRBV7-9 and TRBJ2-7; 7 bases line up with TRBD1. Germline V gene data show CDR1 as SEHNR and CDR2 as FQNEAQ (reference sequence). The CDR3 has 14 residues. This CDR3 reads CAGSLPGQRGEQYF. CDR3 sequence (DNA): TGTGCCGGCAGCCTCCCGGGACAGCGCGGGGAGCAGTACTTC.

A word on this clonotype: A much larger clone differs by one base, so this may be a read error. This chain joins TRBV7-9 and TRBJ2-5; D is unclear. The CDR3 has 12 amino acids. Germline V lookup: CDR1 SEHNR, CDR2 FQNEAQ (reference sequence). The CDR3 region is CASSPSQETQCF. The DNA for the CDR3 is TGTGCCAGCAGCCCTTCACAAGAGACCCAGTGCTTC.

This clonotype was detected a few times. It may be a read error: a sequence one base away is much more abundant. This chain links TRBV9 with TRBJ2-5; D remains ambiguous. The V and J ends lost 0 bases and 4 bases respectively, with 4 bases between them. CDR1 is SGDLS and CDR2 is YYNGEE in the germline V gene. CDR3 size: 12 residues. CDR3 DNA sequence: TGTGCCAGCAGCGTAGGGGGAGAGACCCAGTACTTC. Its translation: CASSVGGETQYF.